This T cell receptor beta chain appears in the sequencing data of a study of response to subunit inactivated influenza vaccine. Study-level results: The authors suggested that few new T cells are recruited per seasonal influenza vaccination.

The CDR3 spans 14 residues. V shed 0 bases and J 13 bases; nucleotides not matched to a gene: 11. The germline V gene encodes CDR1 SGHTA and CDR2 FQGNSA. To note about this clonotype: Antigen unknown.

TCRdb ran MiXCR on the RT-PCR reads and lists one entry per CDR3 protein. The sample shows some 570,000 distinct CDR3 sequences, about 11% of them seen only once. The data also belong to a second study, concerning T cells expressing NK-cell markers. This second study notes: In generating TCR beta cDNA, 5'RACE template switching with UMIs was used. Among the eight sequenced donors, seven tested HCMV-seropositive and one tested seronegative. Six donors had dominant NKG2C+ clonotypes that comprised roughly 1.0-7.5% of their CD8+ T cells. Several donors showed these clonotypes also leading the CD3+CD56-NKG2C+ fraction.

The source of this sequence is a man aged 45 to 65 who received an inactivated influenza vaccine. Sequencing used PBMCs from blood, obtained on the day of vaccination. This rearrangement joins TRBV7-2 to TRBJ1-1; 7 bases agree with TRBD1. CDR3 sequence (DNA): TGTGCCAGCAGCTTAGCGCGTCGTCAGGGGGAGGTTTTCTTT. It is translated as CASSLARRQGEVFF.